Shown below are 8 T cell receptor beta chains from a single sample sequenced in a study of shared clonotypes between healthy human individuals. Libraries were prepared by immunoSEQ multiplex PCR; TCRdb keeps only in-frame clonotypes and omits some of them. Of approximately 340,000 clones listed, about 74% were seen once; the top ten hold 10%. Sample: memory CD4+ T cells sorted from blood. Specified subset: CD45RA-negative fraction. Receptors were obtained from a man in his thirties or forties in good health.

CDR3 region: CASSSGQVSAYEQYF. CDR3 nucleotide sequence: TGTGCCAGCAGCTCGGGACAGGTGTCAGCCTACGAGCAGTACTTC. V usage is TRBV7-2 and J usage is TRBJ2-7, with 8 bases aligning to TRBD1. Germline loops: CDR1 SGHTA, CDR2 FQGNSA. This CDR3 has 15 amino acids. Losses at the gene ends were 4 bases for V and 2 bases for J; bases not matched to a gene: 7.

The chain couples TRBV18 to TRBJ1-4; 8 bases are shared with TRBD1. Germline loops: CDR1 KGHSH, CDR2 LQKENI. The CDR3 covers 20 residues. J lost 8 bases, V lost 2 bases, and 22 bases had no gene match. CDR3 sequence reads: CASSPTGTGRTWGLGEKLFF. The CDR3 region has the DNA TGTGCCAGCTCACCAACCGGGACAGGCCGGACGTGGGGGTTAGGCGAAAAACTGTTTTTT.

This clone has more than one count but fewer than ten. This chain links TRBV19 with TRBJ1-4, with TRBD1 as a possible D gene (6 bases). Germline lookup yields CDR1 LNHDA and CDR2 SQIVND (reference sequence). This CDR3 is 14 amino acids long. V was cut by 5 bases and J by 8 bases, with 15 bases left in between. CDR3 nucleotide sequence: TGTGCCAGTAGTTCAACAGGGATAGGGGAAAAACTGTTTTTT. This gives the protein CASSSTGIGEKLFF.

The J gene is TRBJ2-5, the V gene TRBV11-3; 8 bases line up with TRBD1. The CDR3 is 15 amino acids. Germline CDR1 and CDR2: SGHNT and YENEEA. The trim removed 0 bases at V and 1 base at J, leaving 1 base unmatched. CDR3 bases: TGTGCCAGCAGCTTAGAGGGGACAGGCCAAGAGACCCAGTACTTC. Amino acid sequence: CASSLEGTGQETQYF.

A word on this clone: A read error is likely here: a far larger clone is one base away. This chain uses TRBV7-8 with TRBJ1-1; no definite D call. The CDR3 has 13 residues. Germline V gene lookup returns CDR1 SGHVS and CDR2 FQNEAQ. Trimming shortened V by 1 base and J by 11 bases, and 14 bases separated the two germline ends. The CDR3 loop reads CASSLEAVEGAFF. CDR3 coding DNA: TGTGCCAGCAGCTTAGAGGCCGTGGAGGGCGCTTTCTTT.

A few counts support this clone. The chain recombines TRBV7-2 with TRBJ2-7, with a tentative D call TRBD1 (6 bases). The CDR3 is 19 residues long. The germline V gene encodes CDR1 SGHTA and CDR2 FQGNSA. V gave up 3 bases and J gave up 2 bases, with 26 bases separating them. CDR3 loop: CASSFPVRTDTKGPYEQYF. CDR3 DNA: TGTGCCAGCAGCTTTCCGGTCCGGACAGATACAAAGGGACCCTACGAGCAGTACTTC. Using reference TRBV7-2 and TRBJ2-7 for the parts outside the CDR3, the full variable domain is GAGVSQSPSNKVTEKGKDVELRCDPISGHTALYWYRQSLGQGLEFLIYFQGNSAPDKSGLPSDRFSAERTGGSVSTLTIQRTQQEDSAVYLCASSFPVRTDTKGPYEQYFGPGTRLTVT.

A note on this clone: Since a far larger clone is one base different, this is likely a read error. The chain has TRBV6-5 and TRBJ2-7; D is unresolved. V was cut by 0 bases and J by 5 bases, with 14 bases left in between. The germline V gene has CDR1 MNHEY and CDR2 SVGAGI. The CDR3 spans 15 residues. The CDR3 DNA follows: TGTGCCAGCAGTTACTCGGCTCTCGGGTCCCACGAGCAGTACTTC. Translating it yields CASSYSALGSHEQYF.

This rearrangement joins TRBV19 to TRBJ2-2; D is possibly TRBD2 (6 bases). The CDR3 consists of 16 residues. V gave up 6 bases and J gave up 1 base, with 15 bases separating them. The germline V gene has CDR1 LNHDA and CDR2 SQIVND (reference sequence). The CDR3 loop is CASRGGGRRNTGELFF. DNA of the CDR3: TGTGCCAGTAGAGGAGGAGGGCGGAGGAACACCGGGGAGCTGTTTTTT.